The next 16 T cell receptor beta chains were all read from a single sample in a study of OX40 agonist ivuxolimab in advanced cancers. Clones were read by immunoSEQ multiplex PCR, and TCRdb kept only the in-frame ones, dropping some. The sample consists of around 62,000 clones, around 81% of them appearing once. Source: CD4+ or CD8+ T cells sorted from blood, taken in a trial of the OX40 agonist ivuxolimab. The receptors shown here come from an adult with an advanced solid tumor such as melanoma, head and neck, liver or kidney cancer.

The CDR3 coding sequence is TGTGCCAGCAGCCTCGGACTGGGAGAGACCCAGTACTTC. It yields the protein CASSLGLGETQYF. This rearrangement joins TRBV5-4 to TRBJ2-5, with a possible D match to TRBD2 (5 bases). The CDR3 has 13 amino acids. V was trimmed by 4 bases and J by 4 bases, leaving 11 bases between them. From germline, CDR1 is SGHNT and CDR2 YYREEE (reference sequence).

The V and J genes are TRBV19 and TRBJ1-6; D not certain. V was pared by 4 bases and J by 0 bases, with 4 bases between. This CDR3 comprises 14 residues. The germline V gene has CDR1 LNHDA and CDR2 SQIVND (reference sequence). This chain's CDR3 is CASSTNSYNSPLHF. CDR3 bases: TGTGCCAGTAGTACGAACTCCTATAATTCACCCCTCCACTTT. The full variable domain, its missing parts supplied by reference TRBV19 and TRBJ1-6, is DGGITQSPKYLFRKEGQNVTLSCEQNLNHDAMYWYRQDPGQGLRLIYYSQIVNDFQKGDIAEGYSVSREKKESFPLTVTSAQKNPTAFYLCASSTNSYNSPLHFGNGTRLTVT.

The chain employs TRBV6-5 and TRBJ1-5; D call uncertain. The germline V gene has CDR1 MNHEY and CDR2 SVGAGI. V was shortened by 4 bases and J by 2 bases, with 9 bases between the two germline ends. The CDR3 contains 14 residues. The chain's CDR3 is CASSSLAGNQPQHF. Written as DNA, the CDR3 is TGTGCCAGCAGTTCCCTGGCTGGCAATCAGCCCCAGCATTTT.

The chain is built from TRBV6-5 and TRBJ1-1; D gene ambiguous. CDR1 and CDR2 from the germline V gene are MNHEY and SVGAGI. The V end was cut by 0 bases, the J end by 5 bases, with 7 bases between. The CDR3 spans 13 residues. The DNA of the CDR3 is TGTGCCAGCAGTTACTCAGGGAGGACTGAAGCTTTCTTT. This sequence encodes CASSYSGRTEAFF.

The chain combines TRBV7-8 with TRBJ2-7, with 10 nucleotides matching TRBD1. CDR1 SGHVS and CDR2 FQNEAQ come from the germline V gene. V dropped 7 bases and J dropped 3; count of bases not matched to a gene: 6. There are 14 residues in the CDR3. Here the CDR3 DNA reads TGTGCCAGCACATCCGGGACAGGGGACTACGAGCAGTACTTC. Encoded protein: CASTSGTGDYEQYF.

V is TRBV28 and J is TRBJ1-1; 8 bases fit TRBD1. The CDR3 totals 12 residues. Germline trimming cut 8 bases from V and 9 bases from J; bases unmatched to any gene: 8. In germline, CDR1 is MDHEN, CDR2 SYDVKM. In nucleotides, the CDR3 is TGTGCCAGCGCGTCAGGGGGCTTTAAAGCTTTCTTT. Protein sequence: CASASGGFKAFF.

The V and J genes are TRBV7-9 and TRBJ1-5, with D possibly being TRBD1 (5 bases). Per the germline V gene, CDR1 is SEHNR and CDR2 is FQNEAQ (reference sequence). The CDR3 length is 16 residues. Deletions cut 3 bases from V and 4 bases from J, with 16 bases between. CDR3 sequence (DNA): TGTGCCAGCAGCTTCCTACGAGGGGATGGTAATCAGCCCCAGCATTTT. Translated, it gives CASSFLRGDGNQPQHF.

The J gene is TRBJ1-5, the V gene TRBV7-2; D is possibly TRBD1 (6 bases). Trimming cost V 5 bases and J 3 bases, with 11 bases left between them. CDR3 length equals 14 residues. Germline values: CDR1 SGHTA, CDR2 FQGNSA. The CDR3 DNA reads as TGTGCCAGCAGCCAGGGGCGGAACAATCAGCCCCAGCATTTT. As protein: CASSQGRNNQPQHF.

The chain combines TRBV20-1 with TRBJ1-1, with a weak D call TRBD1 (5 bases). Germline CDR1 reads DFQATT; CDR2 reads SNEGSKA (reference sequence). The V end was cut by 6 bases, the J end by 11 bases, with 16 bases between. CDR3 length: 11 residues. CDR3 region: CSAGEGMGAFF. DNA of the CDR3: TGCAGTGCAGGGGAGGGGATGGGCGCTTTCTTT.

The CDR3 sequence: CASSLTTGQGGYNEQFF. CDR3 DNA sequence: TGTGCCAGCTCGCTAACTACGGGACAGGGAGGCTACAATGAGCAGTTCTTC. The J gene is TRBJ2-1, the V gene TRBV18; 9 positions match TRBD1. V trimming: 6 bases; J trimming: 3 bases; junction bases outside the gene matches: 12. Germline V CDR1 and CDR2: KGHSH, LQKENI. The CDR3 extends over 17 amino acids.

CDR3 DNA: TGTGCCAGCAGTAAAACAGGGGTCAACATGAACACTGAAGCTTTCTTT. This encodes CASSKTGVNMNTEAFF. The V and J genes are TRBV2 and TRBJ1-1; TRBD1 matches at 7 bases. V gave up 5 bases and J gave up 0 bases; unmatched junction bases: 9. This CDR3 is built from 16 residues. Germline assignment: CDR1 SNHLY and CDR2 FYNNEI.

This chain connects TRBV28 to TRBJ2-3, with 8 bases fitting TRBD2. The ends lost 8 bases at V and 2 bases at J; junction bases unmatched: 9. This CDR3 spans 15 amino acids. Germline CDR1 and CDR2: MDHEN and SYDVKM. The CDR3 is CASREAGATTDTQYF. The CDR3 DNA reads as TGTGCCAGCCGCGAAGCGGGGGCTACCACAGATACGCAGTATTTT.

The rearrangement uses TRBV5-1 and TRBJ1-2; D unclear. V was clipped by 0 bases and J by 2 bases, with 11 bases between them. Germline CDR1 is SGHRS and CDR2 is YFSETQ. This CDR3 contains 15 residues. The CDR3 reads CASSLAGSANYGYTF. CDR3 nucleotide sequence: TGCGCCAGCAGCTTGGCGGGCAGTGCGAACTATGGCTACACCTTC.

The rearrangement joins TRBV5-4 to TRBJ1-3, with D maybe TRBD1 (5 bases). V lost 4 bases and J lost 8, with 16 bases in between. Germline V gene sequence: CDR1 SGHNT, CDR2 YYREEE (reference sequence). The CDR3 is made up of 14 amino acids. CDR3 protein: CASSPQGGADTIYF. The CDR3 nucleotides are TGTGCCAGCAGCCCCCAAGGTGGGGCGGACACCATATATTTT.

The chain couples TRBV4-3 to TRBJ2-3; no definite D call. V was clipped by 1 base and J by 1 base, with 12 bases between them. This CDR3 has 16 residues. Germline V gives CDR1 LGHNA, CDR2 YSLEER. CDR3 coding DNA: TGCGCCAGCAGCCAAGGGCTCCCAGCGCGCACAGATACGCAGTATTTT. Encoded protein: CASSQGLPARTDTQYF.

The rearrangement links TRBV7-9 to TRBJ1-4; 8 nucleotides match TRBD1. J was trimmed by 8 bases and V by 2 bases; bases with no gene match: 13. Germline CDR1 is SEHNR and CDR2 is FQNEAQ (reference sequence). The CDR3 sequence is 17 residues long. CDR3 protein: CASSLLLGQEGSEKLFF. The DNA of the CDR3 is TGTGCCAGCAGCTTACTCCTGGGACAGGAAGGTAGCGAAAAACTGTTTTTT.